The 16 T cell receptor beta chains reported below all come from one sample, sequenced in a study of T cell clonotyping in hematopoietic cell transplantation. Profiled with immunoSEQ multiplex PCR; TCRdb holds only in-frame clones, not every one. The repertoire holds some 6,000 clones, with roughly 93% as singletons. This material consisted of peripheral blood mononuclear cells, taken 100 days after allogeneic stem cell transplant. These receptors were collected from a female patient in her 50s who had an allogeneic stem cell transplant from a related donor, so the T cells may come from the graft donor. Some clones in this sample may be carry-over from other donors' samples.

CDR3 sequence: CASSPRAEVDPTNYGYTF. As DNA, the CDR3 is TGTGCCAGTAGTCCACGGGCAGAAGTAGACCCCACTAACTATGGCTACACCTTC. The chain employs TRBV19 and TRBJ1-2; D gene uncertain. CDR3 size: 18 residues. Deletions cut 5 bases from V and 0 bases from J, with 22 bases between. Germline V gives CDR1 LNHDA, CDR2 SQIVND (reference sequence).

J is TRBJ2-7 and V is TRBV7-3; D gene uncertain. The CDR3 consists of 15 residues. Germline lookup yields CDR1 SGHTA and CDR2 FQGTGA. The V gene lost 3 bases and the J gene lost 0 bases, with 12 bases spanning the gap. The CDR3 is CASSFGGEASYEQYF. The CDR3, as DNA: TGTGCCAGCAGCTTTGGCGGTGAGGCCTCCTACGAGCAGTACTTC.

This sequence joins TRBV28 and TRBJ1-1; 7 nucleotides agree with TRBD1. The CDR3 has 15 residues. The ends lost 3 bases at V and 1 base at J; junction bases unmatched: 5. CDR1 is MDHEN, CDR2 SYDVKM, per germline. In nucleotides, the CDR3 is TGTGCCAGCAGTTTGAGGGGGCGTGGGAACACTGAAGCTTTCTTT. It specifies CASSLRGRGNTEAFF.

CDR3 residues: CASSPDPGTIYF. The CDR3 DNA follows: TGTGCCAGCAGTCCTGACCCAGGCACCATATATTTT. V is TRBV28 and J is TRBJ1-3; D unclear. Germline loops: CDR1 MDHEN, CDR2 SYDVKM. Trimming shortened V by 5 bases and J by 9 bases, and 11 bases separated the two germline ends. CDR3 length equals 12 residues.

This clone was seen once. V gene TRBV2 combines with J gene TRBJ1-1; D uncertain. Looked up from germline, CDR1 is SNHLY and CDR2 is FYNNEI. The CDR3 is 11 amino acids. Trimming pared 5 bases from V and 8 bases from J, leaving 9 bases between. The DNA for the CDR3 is TGTGCCAGCAGTTACCAGTGGGAAGCTTTCTTT. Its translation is CASSYQWEAFF. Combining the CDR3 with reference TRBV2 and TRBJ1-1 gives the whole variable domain EPEVTQTPSHQVTQMGQEVILRCVPISNHLYFYWYRQILGQKVEFLVSFYNNEISEKSEIFDDQFSVERPDGSNFTLKIRSTKLEDSAMYFCASSYQWEAFFGQGTRLTVV.

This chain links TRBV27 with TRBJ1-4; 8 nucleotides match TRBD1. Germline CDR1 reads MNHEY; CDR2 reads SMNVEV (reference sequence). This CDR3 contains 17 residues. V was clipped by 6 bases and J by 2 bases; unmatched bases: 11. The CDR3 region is CASSETGDLMTNEKLFF. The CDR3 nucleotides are TGTGCCAGCAGCGAGACAGGGGACCTTATGACTAATGAAAAACTGTTTTTT.

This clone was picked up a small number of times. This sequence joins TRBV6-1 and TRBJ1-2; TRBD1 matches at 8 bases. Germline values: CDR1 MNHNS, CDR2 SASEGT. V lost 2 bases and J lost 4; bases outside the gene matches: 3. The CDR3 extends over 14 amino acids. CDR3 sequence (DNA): TGTGCCAGCAGTGAAAGGACAGGGTCCTATGGCTACACCTTC. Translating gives CASSERTGSYGYTF.

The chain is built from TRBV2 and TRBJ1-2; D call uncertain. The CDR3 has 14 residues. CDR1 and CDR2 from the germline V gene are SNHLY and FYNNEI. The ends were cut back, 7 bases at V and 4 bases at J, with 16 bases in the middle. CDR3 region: CASKVGPTIYGYTF. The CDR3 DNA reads TGTGCCAGCAAGGTCGGGCCTACCATCTATGGCTACACCTTC.

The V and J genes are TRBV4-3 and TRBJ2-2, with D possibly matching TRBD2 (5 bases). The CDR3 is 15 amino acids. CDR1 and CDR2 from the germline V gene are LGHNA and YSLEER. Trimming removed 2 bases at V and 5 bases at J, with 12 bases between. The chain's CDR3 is CASSQFSSGTGELFF. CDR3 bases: TGCGCCAGCAGCCAATTTTCCTCGGGGACCGGGGAGCTGTTTTTT.

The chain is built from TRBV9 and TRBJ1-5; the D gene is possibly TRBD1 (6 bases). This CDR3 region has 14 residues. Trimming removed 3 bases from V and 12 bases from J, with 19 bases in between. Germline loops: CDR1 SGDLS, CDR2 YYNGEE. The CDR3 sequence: CASSASFWQGHQHF. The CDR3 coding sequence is TGTGCCAGCAGCGCCTCCTTCTGGCAGGGGCACCAGCATTTT.

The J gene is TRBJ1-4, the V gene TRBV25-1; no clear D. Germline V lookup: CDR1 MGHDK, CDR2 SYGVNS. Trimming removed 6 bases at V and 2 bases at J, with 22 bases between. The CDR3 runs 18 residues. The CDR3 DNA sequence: TGTGCCAGCAGCAGACTTGGGGAGGGTTCGTGGACTAATGAAAAACTGTTTTTT. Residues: CASSRLGEGSWTNEKLFF.

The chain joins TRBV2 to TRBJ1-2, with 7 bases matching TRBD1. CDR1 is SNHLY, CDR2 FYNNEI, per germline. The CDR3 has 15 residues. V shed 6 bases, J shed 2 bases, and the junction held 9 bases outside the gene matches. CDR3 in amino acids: CASSLPDRLNYGYTF. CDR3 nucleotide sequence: TGTGCCAGCAGCCTCCCGGACAGGTTAAACTATGGCTACACCTTC.

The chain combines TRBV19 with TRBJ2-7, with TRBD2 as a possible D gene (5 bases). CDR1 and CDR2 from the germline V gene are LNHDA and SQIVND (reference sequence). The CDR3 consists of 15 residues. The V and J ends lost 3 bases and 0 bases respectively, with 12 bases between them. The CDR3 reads CASSIGRRSSYEQYF. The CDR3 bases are TGTGCCAGTAGTATCGGACGGAGGAGCTCCTACGAGCAGTACTTC.

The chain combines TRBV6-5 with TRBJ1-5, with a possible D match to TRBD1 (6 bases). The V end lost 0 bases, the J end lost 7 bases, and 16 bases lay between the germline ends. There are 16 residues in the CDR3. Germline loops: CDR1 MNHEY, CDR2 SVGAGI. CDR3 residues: CASSYSGPGVGQPQHF. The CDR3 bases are TGTGCCAGCAGTTACTCGGGGCCAGGGGTAGGCCAGCCCCAGCATTTT.

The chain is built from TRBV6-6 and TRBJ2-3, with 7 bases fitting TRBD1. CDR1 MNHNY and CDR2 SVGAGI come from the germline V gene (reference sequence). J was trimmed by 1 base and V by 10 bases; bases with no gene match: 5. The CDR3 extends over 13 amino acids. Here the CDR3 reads CAIMGQRTDTQYF. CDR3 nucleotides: TGTGCCATAATGGGACAGCGCACAGATACGCAGTATTTT.

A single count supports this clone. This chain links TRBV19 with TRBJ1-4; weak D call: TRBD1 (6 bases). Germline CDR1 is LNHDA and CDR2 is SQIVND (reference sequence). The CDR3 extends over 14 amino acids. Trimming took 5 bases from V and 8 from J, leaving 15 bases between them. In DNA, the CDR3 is TGTGCCAGTAGTCGTCAGGGGAACCGAGAAAAACTGTTTTTT. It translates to CASSRQGNREKLFF.